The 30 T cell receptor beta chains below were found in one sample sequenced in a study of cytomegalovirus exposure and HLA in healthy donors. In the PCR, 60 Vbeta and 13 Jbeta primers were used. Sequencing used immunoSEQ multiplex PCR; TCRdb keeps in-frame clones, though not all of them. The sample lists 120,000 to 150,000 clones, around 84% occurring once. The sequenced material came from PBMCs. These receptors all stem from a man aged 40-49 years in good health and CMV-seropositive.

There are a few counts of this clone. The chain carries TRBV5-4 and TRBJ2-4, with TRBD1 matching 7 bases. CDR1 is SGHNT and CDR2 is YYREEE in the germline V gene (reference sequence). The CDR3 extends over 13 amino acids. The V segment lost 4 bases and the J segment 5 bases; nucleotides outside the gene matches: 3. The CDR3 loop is CASSDRDQNIQYF. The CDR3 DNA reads TGTGCCAGCAGCGACAGGGACCAAAACATTCAGTACTTC.

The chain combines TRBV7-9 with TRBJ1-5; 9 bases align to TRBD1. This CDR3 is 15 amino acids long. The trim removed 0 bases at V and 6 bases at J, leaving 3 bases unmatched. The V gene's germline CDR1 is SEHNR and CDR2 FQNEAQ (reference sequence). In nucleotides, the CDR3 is TGTGCCAGCAGCTTAGCGGGGACAGGGCGTCAGCCCCAGCATTTT. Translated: CASSLAGTGRQPQHF.

The CDR3 nucleotides are TGCGCCAGCAGCTTGGTAGCGGGAAAAGCGCCAGATACGCAGTATTTT. Its protein is CASSLVAGKAPDTQYF. This chain connects TRBV5-1 to TRBJ2-3, with 8 bases identical to TRBD2. Trimming removed 0 bases from V and 4 bases from J; junction bases left unmatched: 7. The germline gives CDR1 SGHRS, CDR2 YFSETQ. This CDR3 is 16 amino acids long.

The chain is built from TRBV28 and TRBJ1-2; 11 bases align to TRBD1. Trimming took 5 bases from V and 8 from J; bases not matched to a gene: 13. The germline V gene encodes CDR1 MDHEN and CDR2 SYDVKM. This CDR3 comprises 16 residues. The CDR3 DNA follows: TGTGCCAGCAGTCCAACCGGACAGGGGGCCCTTGTAGGCTACACCTTC. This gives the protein CASSPTGQGALVGYTF.

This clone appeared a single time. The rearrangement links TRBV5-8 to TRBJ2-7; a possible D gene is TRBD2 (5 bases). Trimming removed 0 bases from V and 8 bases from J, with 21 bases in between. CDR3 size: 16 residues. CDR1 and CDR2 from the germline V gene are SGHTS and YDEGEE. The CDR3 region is CASSLGSSGAVTKQYF. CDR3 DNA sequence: TGTGCCAGCAGCTTGGGGTCCAGCGGAGCCGTTACCAAGCAGTACTTC.

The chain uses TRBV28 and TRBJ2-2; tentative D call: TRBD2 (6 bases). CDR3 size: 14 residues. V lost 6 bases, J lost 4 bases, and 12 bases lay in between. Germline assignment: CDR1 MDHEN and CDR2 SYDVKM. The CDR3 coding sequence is TGTGCCAGCAGGTTGGAGACTAGCACCGGGGAGCTGTTTTTT. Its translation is CASRLETSTGELFF.

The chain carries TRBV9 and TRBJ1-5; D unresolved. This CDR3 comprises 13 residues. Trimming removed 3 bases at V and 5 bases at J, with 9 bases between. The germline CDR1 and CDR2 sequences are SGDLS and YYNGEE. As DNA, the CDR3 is TGTGCCAGCAGCGCCGAGGATCATCAGCCCCAGCATTTT. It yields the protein CASSAEDHQPQHF.

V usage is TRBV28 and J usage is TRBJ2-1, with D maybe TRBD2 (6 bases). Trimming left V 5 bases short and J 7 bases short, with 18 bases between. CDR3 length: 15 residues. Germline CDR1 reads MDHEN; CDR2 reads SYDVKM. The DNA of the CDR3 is TGTGCCAGCAGTCTCGATTGGGGCGGGATTAATGAGCAGTTCTTC. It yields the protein CASSLDWGGINEQFF.

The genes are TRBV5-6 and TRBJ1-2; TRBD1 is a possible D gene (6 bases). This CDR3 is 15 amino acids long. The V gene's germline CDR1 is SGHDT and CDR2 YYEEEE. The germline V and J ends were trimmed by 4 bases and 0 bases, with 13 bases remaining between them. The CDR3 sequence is CASSPQSGANYGYTF. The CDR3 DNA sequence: TGTGCCAGCAGCCCCCAATCAGGGGCTAACTATGGCTACACCTTC. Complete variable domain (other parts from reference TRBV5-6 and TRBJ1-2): DAGVTQSPTHLIKTRGQQVTLRCSPKSGHDTVSWYQQALGQGPQFIFQYYEEEERQRGNFPDRFSGHQFPNYSSELNVNALLLGDSALYLCASSPQSGANYGYTFGSGTRLTVV.

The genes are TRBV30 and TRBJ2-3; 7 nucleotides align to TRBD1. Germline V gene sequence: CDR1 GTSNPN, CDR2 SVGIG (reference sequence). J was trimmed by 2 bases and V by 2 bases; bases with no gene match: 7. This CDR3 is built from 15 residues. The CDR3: CAWSPQGQPTDTQYF. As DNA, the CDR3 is TGTGCCTGGAGTCCCCAGGGACAGCCCACAGATACGCAGTATTTT.

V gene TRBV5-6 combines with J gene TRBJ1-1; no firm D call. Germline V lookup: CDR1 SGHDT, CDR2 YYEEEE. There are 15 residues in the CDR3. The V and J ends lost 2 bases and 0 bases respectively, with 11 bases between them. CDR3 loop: CASSFYSSMNTEAFF. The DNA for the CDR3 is TGTGCCAGCAGCTTTTACAGTTCTATGAACACTGAAGCTTTCTTT.

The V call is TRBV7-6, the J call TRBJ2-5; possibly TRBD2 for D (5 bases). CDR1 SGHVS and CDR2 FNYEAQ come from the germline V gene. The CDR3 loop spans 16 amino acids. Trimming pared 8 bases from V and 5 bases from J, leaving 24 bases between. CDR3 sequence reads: CASRPPGSGERETQYF. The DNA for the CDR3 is TGTGCCAGCCGACCTCCGGGTTCCGGCGAGCGGGAGACCCAGTACTTC.

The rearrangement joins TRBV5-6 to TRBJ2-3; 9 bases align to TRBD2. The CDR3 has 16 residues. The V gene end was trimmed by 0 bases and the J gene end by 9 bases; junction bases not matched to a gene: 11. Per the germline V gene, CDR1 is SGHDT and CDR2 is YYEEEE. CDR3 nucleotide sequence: TGTGCCAGCAGCTTGGAAACTAGCGGGCTGCGAGGGACGCAGTATTTT. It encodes CASSLETSGLRGTQYF.

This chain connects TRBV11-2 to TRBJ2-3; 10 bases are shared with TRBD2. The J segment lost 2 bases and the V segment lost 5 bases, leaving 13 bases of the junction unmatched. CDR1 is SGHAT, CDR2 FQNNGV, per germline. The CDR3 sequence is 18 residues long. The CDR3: CASSPGASGSGNTDTQYF. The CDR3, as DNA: TGTGCCAGCAGCCCAGGCGCTAGCGGGAGCGGCAACACAGATACGCAGTATTTT.

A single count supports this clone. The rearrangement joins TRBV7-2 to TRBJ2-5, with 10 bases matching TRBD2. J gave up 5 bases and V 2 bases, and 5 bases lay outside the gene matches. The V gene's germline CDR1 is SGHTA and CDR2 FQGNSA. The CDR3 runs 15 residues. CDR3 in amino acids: CASSLRGLAVETQYF. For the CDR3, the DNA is TGTGCCAGCAGCTTAAGAGGACTAGCGGTGGAGACCCAGTACTTC.

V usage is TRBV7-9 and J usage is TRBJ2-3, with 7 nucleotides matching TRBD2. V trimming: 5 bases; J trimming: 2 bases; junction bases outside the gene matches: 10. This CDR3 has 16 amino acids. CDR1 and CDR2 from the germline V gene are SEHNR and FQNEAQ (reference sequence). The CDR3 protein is CASSKLGGLPTDTQYF. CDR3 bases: TGTGCCAGCAGCAAGCTCGGGGGGTTACCCACAGATACGCAGTATTTT.

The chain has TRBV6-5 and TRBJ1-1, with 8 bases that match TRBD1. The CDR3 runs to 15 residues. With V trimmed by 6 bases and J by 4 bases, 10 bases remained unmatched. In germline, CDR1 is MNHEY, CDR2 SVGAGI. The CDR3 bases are TGTGCCAGCAGCGCTCCCGGACAGGGTAGCACTGAAGCTTTCTTT. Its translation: CASSAPGQGSTEAFF.

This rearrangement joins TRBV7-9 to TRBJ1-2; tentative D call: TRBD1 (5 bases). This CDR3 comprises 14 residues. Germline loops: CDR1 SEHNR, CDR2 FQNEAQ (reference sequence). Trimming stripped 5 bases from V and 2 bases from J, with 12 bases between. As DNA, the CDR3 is TGTGCCAGCAGCCAGGGAGGGGCGAACTATGGCTACACCTTC. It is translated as CASSQGGANYGYTF.

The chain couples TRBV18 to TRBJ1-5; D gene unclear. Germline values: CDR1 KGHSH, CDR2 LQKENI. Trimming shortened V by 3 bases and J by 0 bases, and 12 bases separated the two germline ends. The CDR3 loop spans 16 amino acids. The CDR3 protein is CASSPGQPNSNQPQHF. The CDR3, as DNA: TGTGCCAGCTCACCTGGGCAGCCTAATAGCAATCAGCCCCAGCATTTT.

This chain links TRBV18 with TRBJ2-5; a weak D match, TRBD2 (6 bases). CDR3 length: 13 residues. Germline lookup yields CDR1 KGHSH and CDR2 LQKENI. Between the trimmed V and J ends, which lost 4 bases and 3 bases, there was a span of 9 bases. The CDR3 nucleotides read TGTGCCAGCTCACTTAGCGGAGAAGAGACCCAGTACTTC. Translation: CASSLSGEETQYF.

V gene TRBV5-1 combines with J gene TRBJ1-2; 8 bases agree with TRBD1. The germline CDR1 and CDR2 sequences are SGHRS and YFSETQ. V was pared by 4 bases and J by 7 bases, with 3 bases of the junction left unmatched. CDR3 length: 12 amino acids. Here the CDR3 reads CASSVGQAGYTF. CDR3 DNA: TGCGCCAGCAGCGTGGGACAGGCTGGCTACACCTTC.

CDR3 region: CASHKTSSGVAGELFF. As DNA, the CDR3 is TGTGCCAGCCATAAGACTAGTTCGGGGGTAGCCGGGGAGCTGTTTTTT. The chain is built from TRBV28 and TRBJ2-2; tentative D call: TRBD2 (6 bases). The CDR3 consists of 16 residues. V lost 8 bases and J 6 bases, leaving 22 bases between the germline ends. The germline CDR1 and CDR2 sequences are MDHEN and SYDVKM.

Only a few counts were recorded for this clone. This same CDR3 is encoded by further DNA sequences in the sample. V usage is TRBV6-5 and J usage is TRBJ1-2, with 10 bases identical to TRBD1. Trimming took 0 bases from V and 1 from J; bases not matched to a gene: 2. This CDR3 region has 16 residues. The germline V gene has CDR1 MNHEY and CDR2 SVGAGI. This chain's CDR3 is CASSYSRTGGNYGYTF. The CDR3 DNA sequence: TGTGCCAGCAGTTACTCGAGGACAGGGGGTAACTATGGCTACACCTTC.

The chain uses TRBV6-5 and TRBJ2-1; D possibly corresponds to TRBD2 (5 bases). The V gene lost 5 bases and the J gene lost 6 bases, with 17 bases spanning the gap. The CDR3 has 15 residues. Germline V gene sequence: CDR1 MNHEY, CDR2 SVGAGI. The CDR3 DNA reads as TGTGCCAGCAGTCCAAGGGCCGGACTCCTCAATGAGCAGTTCTTC. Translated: CASSPRAGLLNEQFF.

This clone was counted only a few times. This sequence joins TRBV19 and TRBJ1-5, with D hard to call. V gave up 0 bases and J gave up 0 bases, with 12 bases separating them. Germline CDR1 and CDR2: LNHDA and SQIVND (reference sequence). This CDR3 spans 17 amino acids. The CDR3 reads CASSIDPLGHSNQPQHF. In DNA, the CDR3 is TGTGCCAGTAGTATAGATCCCCTAGGTCATAGCAATCAGCCCCAGCATTTT. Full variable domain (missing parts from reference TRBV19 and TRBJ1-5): DGGITQSPKYLFRKEGQNVTLSCEQNLNHDAMYWYRQDPGQGLRLIYYSQIVNDFQKGDIAEGYSVSREKKESFPLTVTSAQKNPTAFYLCASSIDPLGHSNQPQHFGDGTRLSIL.

The CDR3 sequence is CAWSVASGSYNEQFF. The CDR3 bases are TGTGCCTGGAGTGTGGCTAGCGGGAGTTACAATGAGCAGTTCTTC. The V gene is TRBV30, the J gene TRBJ2-1; TRBD2 aligns across 10 bases. This CDR3 contains 15 residues. Per the germline V gene, CDR1 is GTSNPN and CDR2 is SVGIG (reference sequence). V lost 0 bases to trimming and J lost 4 bases; unmatched junction nucleotides: 3.

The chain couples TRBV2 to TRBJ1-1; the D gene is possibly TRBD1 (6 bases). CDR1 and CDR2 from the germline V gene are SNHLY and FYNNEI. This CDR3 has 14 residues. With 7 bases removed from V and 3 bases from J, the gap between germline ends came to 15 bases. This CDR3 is CASKWGPGDTEAFF. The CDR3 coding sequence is TGTGCCAGCAAATGGGGGCCAGGGGACACTGAAGCTTTCTTT.

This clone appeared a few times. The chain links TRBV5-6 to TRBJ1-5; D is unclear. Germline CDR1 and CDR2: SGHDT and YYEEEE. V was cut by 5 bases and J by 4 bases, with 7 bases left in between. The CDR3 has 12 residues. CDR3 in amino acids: CASSSTNQPQHF. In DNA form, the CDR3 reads TGTGCCAGCAGTTCTACTAATCAGCCCCAGCATTTT.

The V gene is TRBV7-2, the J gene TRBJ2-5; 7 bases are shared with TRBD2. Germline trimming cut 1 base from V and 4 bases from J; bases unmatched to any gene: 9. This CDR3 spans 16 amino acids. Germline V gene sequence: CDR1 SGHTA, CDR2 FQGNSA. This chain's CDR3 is CASSLDWGGSGETQYF. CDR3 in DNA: TGTGCCAGCAGCTTAGATTGGGGCGGGAGCGGAGAGACCCAGTACTTC.

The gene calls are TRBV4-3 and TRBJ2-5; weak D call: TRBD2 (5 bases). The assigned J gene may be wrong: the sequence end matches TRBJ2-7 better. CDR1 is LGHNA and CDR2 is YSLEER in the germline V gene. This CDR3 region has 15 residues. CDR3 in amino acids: CASSQGFLALSEQYF. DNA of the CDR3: TGCGCCAGCAGCCAAGGGTTCCTAGCACTCTCCGAGCAGTACTTC.